The rows below give T cell receptor beta chains drawn from one sample of a study of blood T cell repertoires in COVID-19. The protocol was immunoSEQ multiplex PCR, while the TCRdb copy is restricted to in-frame clones and leaves out a portion. The table has tens of thousands of clones, 65% to 85% seen once. Sequenced sample: peripheral blood. These receptors were obtained from a human donor in a cohort sampled during active COVID-19. Both conserved end residues are part of each CDR3. A D gene is named only where the DNA matches it firmly.

D,J,V,CDR3
NA,TRBJ2-1,TRBV12-3/TRBV12-4,CASSLGQAFGQFF
NA,TRBJ2-3,TRBV7-9,CASRTSEGRPDTQYF
TRBD1,TRBJ1-1,TRBV6-6,CACVSGQGPTEAFF
NA,TRBJ1-4,TRBV19,CASRTGQGFEKLFF
NA,TRBJ1-1,TRBV15,CATSRDTPDREAFF
NA,TRBJ1-2,TRBV7-2,CASSLASANYGYTF
NA,TRBJ2-2,TRBV5-4,CAVPGSNTGELFF
TRBD2,TRBJ2-5,TRBV5-4,CASSSRTSGGLETQYF
TRBD1,TRBJ2-5,TRBV6-5,CASSWGQQYQETQYF
NA,TRBJ2-1,TRBV27,CASPMSGHNLNEQFF
NA,TRBJ2-3,TRBV7-6,CASSLGTTNTDTQYF
TRBD1,TRBJ1-1,TRBV11-2,CASSLRGQGGSTEAFF
NA,TRBJ2-7,TRBV12-3/TRBV12-4,CASSASDTYEQYF
NA,TRBJ2-1,TRBV11-2,CASSLNLAAAYNEQFF
TRBD1,TRBJ1-5,TRBV28,CASRIRDRNQPQHF
TRBD1,TRBJ1-1,TRBV5-1,CASSDTGGTSEAFF
TRBD1,TRBJ2-5,TRBV7-3,CASSSSGQPETQYF
NA,TRBJ2-5,TRBV11-3,CASSLTQGETQYF
TRBD1,TRBJ2-7,TRBV6-5,CASSMTGIPYEQYF
NA,TRBJ2-4,TRBV21-1,CASSKVGGVNIQYF
NA,TRBJ2-7,TRBV6-5,CATTEAATYEQYF
NA,TRBJ1-5,TRBV10-3,CAAQPGDLNQPQHF
TRBD1,TRBJ2-1,TRBV9,CASSATGGGYNEQFF
NA,TRBJ2-3,TRBV12-3/TRBV12-4,CASSSGFDTQYF
NA,TRBJ1-5,TRBV6-2/TRBV6-3,CASSPSGGQPQHF
TRBD1,TRBJ1-6,TRBV10-3,CAISEADRGNSPLHF
NA,TRBJ1-6,TRBV5-6,CASSLLVLRVRDSPLHF
TRBD1,TRBJ1-2,TRBV18,CASSREQGAGVYGYTF
TRBD2,TRBJ2-7,TRBV6-5,CASSLLAGGDEQYF
TRBD1,TRBJ2-7,TRBV11-2,CASSGQGGEQYF
NA,TRBJ1-4,TRBV4-2,CASSHNAGRNNEKLFF
NA,TRBJ2-3,TRBV5-4,CASSRSGSGTDTQYF
NA,TRBJ1-1,TRBV14,CASSPVVRAEAFF
TRBD2,TRBJ2-3,TRBV7-2,CASSLISGSTDTQYF
TRBD1,TRBJ1-1,TRBV19,CASRPTRDRGRTEAFF
TRBD1,TRBJ1-2,TRBV5-1,CASSSSPGTGNYGYTF
TRBD1,TRBJ2-2,TRBV9,CASSEGTANTGELFF
NA,TRBJ2-7,TRBV4-2,CASSQTIDRLSYEQYF
TRBD2,TRBJ2-1,TRBV9,CASSPPGTSRGGEQFF
TRBD1,TRBJ2-6,TRBV19,CASSILLGQGLSGANVLTF
TRBD1,TRBJ1-4,TRBV28,CASNQAGGSNEKLFF
NA,TRBJ1-2,TRBV7-2,CASSLSGRQKNYGYTF
TRBD1,TRBJ2-5,TRBV5-1,CASSGQGAVETQYF
NA,TRBJ2-5,TRBV10-3,CAISEGRVIETQYF